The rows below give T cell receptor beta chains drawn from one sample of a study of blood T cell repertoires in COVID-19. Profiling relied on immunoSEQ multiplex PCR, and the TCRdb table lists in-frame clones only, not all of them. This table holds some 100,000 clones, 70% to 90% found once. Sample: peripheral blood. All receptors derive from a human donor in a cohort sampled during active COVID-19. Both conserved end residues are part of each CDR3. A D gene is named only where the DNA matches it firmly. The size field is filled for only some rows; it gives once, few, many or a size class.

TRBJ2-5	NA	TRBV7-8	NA	TGTGCCAGCAGCCCGTCTTCGGGCCAAGAGACCCAGTACTTC	CASSPSSGQETQYF
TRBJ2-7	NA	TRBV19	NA	TGTGCCAGTAGTGCGGCCGGACAGCCTTCCTACGAGCAGTACTTC	CASSAAGQPSYEQYF
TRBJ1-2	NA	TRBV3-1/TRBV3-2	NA	TGTGCCAGCAGCCAAGAGGGGGCACATGTCTGGTCTAGCTATGGCTACACCTTC	CASSQEGAHVWSSYGYTF
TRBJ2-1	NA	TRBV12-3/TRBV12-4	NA	TGTGCCAGCAGTTTTTACCTAATAAATGAGCAGTTCTTC	CASSFYLINEQFF
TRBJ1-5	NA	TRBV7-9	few	TGTGCCAGCAGCTTAGGGGGCGCCTTCAATCAACCCCAGCATTTT	CASSLGGAFNQPQHF
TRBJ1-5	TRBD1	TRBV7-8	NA	TGTGCCAGCAGCCCCGGGACAGGCCTCAATCAGCCCCAGCATTTT	CASSPGTGLNQPQHF
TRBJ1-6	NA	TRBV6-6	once	TGTGCCAGCAGTTTACAGGGCAATAATTCACCCCTCCACTTT	CASSLQGNNSPLHF
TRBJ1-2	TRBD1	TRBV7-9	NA	TGTGCCAGCAGCCGCGGACAGGGGCATGGCTACACCTTC	CASSRGQGHGYTF
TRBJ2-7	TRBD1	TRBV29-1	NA	TGCAGCGTTGACACCCCGGGACAGTCCAGCGAGCAGTACTTC	CSVDTPGQSSEQYF
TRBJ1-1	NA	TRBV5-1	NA	TGCGCCAGCAGCTTGGCCCTCGGACAAGTGAACACTGAAGCTTTCTTT	CASSLALGQVNTEAFF
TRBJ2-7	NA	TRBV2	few	TGTGCCAGCAGTGATAGTCACTTGTACGAGCAGTACTTC	CASSDSHLYEQYF